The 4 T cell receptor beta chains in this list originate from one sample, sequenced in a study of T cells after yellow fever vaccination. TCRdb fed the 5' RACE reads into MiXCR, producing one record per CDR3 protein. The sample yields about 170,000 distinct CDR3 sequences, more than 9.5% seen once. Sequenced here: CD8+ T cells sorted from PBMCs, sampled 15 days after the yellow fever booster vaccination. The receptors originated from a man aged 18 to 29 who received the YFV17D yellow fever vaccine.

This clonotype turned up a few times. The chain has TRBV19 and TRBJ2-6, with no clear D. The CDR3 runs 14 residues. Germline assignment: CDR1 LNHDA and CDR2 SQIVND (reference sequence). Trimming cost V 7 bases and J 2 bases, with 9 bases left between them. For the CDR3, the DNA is TGTGCCAGTAAGGAAACTGCTGGGGCCAACGTCCTGACTTTC. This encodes CASKETAGANVLTF.

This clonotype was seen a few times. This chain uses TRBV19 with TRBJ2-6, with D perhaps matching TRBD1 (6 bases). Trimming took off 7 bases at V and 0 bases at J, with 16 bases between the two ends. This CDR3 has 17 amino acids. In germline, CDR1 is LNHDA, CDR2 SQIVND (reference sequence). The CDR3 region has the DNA TGTGCCAGTACGGACAGCTCTGTTATCTCTGGGGCCAACGTCCTGACTTTC. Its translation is CASTDSSVISGANVLTF.

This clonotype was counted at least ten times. The CDR3 reads CASSDPGTSGDNEQFF. The CDR3 coding sequence is TGTGCCAGCAGCGACCCAGGGACTAGCGGGGACAATGAGCAGTTCTTC. V and J are TRBV7-9 and TRBJ2-1; TRBD2 aligns across 13 bases. Trimming removed 5 bases from V and 5 bases from J; junction bases left unmatched: 6. Germline V CDR1 and CDR2: SEHNR, FQNEAQ (reference sequence). The CDR3 extends over 16 amino acids.

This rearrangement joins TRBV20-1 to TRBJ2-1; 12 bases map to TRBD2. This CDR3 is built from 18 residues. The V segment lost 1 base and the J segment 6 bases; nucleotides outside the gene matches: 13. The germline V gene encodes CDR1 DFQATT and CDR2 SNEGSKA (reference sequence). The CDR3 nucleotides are TGCAGTGCTAGAGTGGTGACTAGCGGGGGCCCGTGTTGCAATGAGCAGTTCTTC. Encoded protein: CSARVVTSGGPCCNEQFF.